The 32 T cell receptor beta chains below were found in one sample sequenced in a study of Ad26.COV2.S vaccination and SARS-CoV-2 variants. Described treatment: roughly 18 received Ad26.COV2.S at low or high dose, single or two shots; about 5 received placebo; per-sample allocation not given. The investigators took samples on day 63 after the first vaccine or placebo injection. Assay: immunoSEQ multiplex PCR; the TCRdb copy retains only in-frame clones and omits some. The sample yields around 450,000 clones, roughly 88% seen once. The material was peripheral blood, obtained in a trial of Ad26.COV2.S vaccine versus placebo. These receptors all stem from a person between 18 and 65 years old who received the Ad26.COV2.S COVID-19 vaccine or a placebo.

The chain joins TRBV5-4 to TRBJ2-1; 7 bases map to TRBD2. The CDR3 length is 15 residues. V was pared by 4 bases and J by 8 bases, with 12 bases of the junction left unmatched. From germline, CDR1 is SGHNT and CDR2 YYREEE (reference sequence). Here the CDR3 reads CASSQRREGSDEQFF. The CDR3, as DNA: TGTGCCAGCAGCCAACGGAGGGAGGGTTCGGATGAGCAGTTCTTC.

The CDR3, as DNA: TGCGCCAGCAGCTTGGGACAGGGAGACTACGAGCAGTACTTC. Its translation is CASSLGQGDYEQYF. V and J are TRBV5-1 and TRBJ2-7, with 7 bases lining up with TRBD1. The V gene's germline CDR1 is SGHRS and CDR2 YFSETQ. The junction had 3 bases not matched to a gene; V was cut back by 0 bases and J by 3 bases. The CDR3 has 14 amino acids.

The genes are TRBV28 and TRBJ1-3, with TRBD1 as a possible D gene (6 bases). The CDR3 consists of 14 residues. CDR1 is MDHEN and CDR2 is SYDVKM in the germline V gene. V was cut by 2 bases and J by 6 bases, with 11 bases left in between. The CDR3 sequence: CASSLRGRENTIYF. CDR3 nucleotides: TGTGCCAGCAGTTTAAGGGGGAGGGAAAACACCATATATTTT.

The chain links TRBV6-2 or TRBV6-3 to TRBJ1-5; D gene ambiguous. The CDR3 has 15 residues. CDR1 MNHEY and CDR2 SVGEGT come from the germline V gene. V lost 4 bases, J lost 2 bases, and 12 bases lay in between. CDR3 sequence: CASSSTGGGNQPQHF. Written as DNA, the CDR3 is TGTGCCAGCAGTTCGACGGGCGGTGGCAATCAGCCCCAGCATTTT.

This rearrangement joins TRBV11-1 to TRBJ2-3; 11 positions agree with TRBD2. V lost 4 bases to trimming and J lost 6 bases; unmatched junction nucleotides: 9. The V gene's germline CDR1 is SGHAT and CDR2 FQDESV (reference sequence). The CDR3 is 16 residues long. As DNA, the CDR3 is TGTGCCAGCAGCTCGCCCAGGACTAGCGGGTGGGATACGCAGTATTTT. It yields the protein CASSSPRTSGWDTQYF.

This chain uses TRBV13 with TRBJ1-6; a weak D match, TRBD1 (5 bases). The CDR3 contains 14 residues. Germline V gene lookup returns CDR1 PRHDT and CDR2 FYEKMQ (reference sequence). V lost 4 bases and J lost 6, with 10 bases in between. The CDR3 coding sequence is TGTGCCAGCAGCTGGGGACCCCCTAATTCACCCCTCCACTTT. Its translation: CASSWGPPNSPLHF.

V gene TRBV28 combines with J gene TRBJ2-1; 7 nucleotides match TRBD1. The CDR3 has 21 amino acids. The V gene end was trimmed by 6 bases and the J gene end by 4 bases; junction bases not matched to a gene: 27. Germline V gene data show CDR1 as MDHEN and CDR2 as SYDVKM. CDR3 DNA: TGTGCCAGCAGGCACCGGGACAGAACGGATCCCTCCACTCATCAGTACAATGAGCAGTTCTTC. Translation gives CASRHRDRTDPSTHQYNEQFF.

The J gene is TRBJ2-1, the V gene TRBV18; tentatively, D is TRBD1 (6 bases). V was trimmed by 4 bases and J by 13 bases, leaving 14 bases between them. Germline V gene data show CDR1 as KGHSH and CDR2 as LQKENI. This CDR3 spans 12 amino acids. CDR3 sequence: CASSQSQGYQFF. The CDR3 DNA follows: TGTGCCAGCTCACAATCTCAGGGGTATCAGTTCTTC.

The CDR3 coding sequence is TGTGCCAGCAGAGGACAGGGTGATCAGCCCCAGCATTTT. Translated: CASRGQGDQPQHF. The rearrangement uses TRBV7-9 and TRBJ1-5, with 8 bases identical to TRBD1. Per germline, CDR1 SEHNR and CDR2 FQNEAQ (reference sequence). The CDR3 totals 13 residues. V lost 6 bases and J lost 5; bases outside the gene matches: 3.

V is TRBV21-1 and J is TRBJ2-1; TRBD2, the D gene given by the table, was not confirmed from the DNA. TRBV21-1 is reported as a pseudogene. This CDR3 has 15 amino acids. This chain's CDR3 is CASSKESRLTNEQFF. CDR3 coding DNA: TGTGCCAGCAGCAAAGAGTCTAGACTCACCAATGAGCAGTTCTTC.

The chain uses TRBV7-2 and TRBJ1-6; D unresolved. CDR1 and CDR2 from the germline V gene are SGHTA and FQGNSA. This CDR3 comprises 13 residues. V was clipped by 5 bases and J by 6 bases, with 8 bases between them. CDR3 DNA: TGTGCCAGCAGCCAATATGGTAATTCACCCCTCCACTTT. Protein product: CASSQYGNSPLHF.

The V and J genes are TRBV11-2 and TRBJ1-1, with a tentative D call TRBD1 (5 bases). V lost 1 base and J lost 1, with 7 bases in between. CDR1 and CDR2 from the germline V gene are SGHAT and FQNNGV. The CDR3 extends over 14 amino acids. The CDR3 protein is CASSLAGKNTEAFF. As DNA, the CDR3 is TGTGCCAGCAGCTTAGCAGGGAAGAACACTGAAGCTTTCTTT.

The chain recombines TRBV5-6 with TRBJ2-7; TRBD2 matches at 9 bases. Losses at the gene ends were 5 bases for V and 5 bases for J; bases not matched to a gene: 8. The length of the CDR3 is 14 residues. Germline loops: CDR1 SGHDT, CDR2 YYEEEE. The CDR3 here is CASRRRTSDDEQYF. The CDR3 region has the DNA TGTGCCAGCAGGAGACGGACTAGCGACGACGAGCAGTACTTC.

The chain recombines TRBV5-5 with TRBJ2-3; TRBD2 agrees at 7 bases. Germline V gene lookup returns CDR1 SGHKS and CDR2 YYEKEE (reference sequence). Trimming removed 0 bases from V and 3 bases from J; junction bases left unmatched: 4. This CDR3 has 15 residues. The CDR3 bases are TGTGCCAGCAGCTTGGGGTGGGAGGGAACAGATACGCAGTATTTT. Translating it yields CASSLGWEGTDTQYF.

This chain joins TRBV4-2 and TRBJ2-7; 7 nucleotides match TRBD2. This CDR3 is 16 amino acids long. V lost 0 bases, J lost 4 bases, and 9 bases stayed unmatched. Germline lookup yields CDR1 LGHNA and CDR2 YNFKEQ. The CDR3, as DNA: TGTGCCAGCAGCCAAGATACGGCGGGAGAAGCGTACGAGCAGTACTTC. This translates into CASSQDTAGEAYEQYF.

V and J are TRBV11-2 and TRBJ2-1; TRBD2 matches at 11 bases. Per germline, CDR1 SGHAT and CDR2 FQNNGV. V dropped 5 bases and J dropped 6; count of bases not matched to a gene: 9. The CDR3 loop spans 16 amino acids. CDR3 sequence (DNA): TGTGCCAGCAGCCCCCAGGGACTAGCGGCGCGCAATGAGCAGTTCTTC. This gives the protein CASSPQGLAARNEQFF.

The chain is built from TRBV5-1 and TRBJ2-3; TRBD2 agrees at 13 bases. Trimming took 4 bases from V and 0 from J; bases not matched to a gene: 2. Germline assignment: CDR1 SGHRS and CDR2 YFSETQ. There are 16 residues in the CDR3. The CDR3 spells CASSPLAGGSTDTQYF. The CDR3 DNA reads as TGCGCCAGCAGCCCACTAGCGGGAGGGAGCACAGATACGCAGTATTTT.

This rearrangement joins TRBV10-3 to TRBJ1-2, with D uncertain. The CDR3 covers 14 residues. In germline, CDR1 is ENHRY, CDR2 SYGVKD. V lost 4 bases and J 4 bases, leaving 13 bases between the germline ends. The CDR3 region is CAISGVSRSYGYTF. CDR3 coding DNA: TGTGCCATCAGTGGAGTTTCCCGATCCTATGGCTACACCTTC.

The chain joins TRBV7-6 to TRBJ2-7; D unclear. This CDR3 has 15 residues. Germline lookup yields CDR1 SGHVS and CDR2 FNYEAQ. V was shortened by 0 bases and J by 0 bases, with 9 bases between the two germline ends. CDR3 residues: CASSLAPQNSYEQYF. CDR3 bases: TGTGCCAGCAGCTTAGCCCCACAGAACTCCTACGAGCAGTACTTC.

The chain uses TRBV14 and TRBJ2-7; maybe TRBD1 (7 bases). The CDR3 is made up of 15 amino acids. The ends were cut back, 4 bases at V and 0 bases at J, with 13 bases in the middle. Per germline, CDR1 SGHDN and CDR2 FVKESK. The CDR3 DNA sequence: TGTGCCAGCAGCCCGGTGGAGGGGGCCTCCTACGAGCAGTACTTC. Translation: CASSPVEGASYEQYF. Full variable domain (missing parts from reference TRBV14 and TRBJ2-7): EAGVTQFPSHSVIEKGQTVTLRCDPISGHDNLYWYRRVMGKEIKFLLHFVKESKQDESGMPNNRFLAERTGGTYSTLKVQPAELEDSGVYFCASSPVEGASYEQYFGPGTRLTVT.

The chain recombines TRBV21-1 with TRBJ1-5; the table calls TRBD1, which could not be checked here. TRBV21-1 is tagged as a pseudogene. The CDR3 has 16 residues. The DNA for the CDR3 is TGTGCCAGCAGCAAAGGCCACAGGGGTTACAATCAGCCCCAGCATTTT. Amino acids: CASSKGHRGYNQPQHF.

V and J are TRBV28 and TRBJ2-3, with D maybe TRBD2 (5 bases). CDR3 length equals 15 residues. Between the trimmed V and J ends, which lost 2 bases and 11 bases, there was a span of 20 bases. Germline V gives CDR1 MDHEN, CDR2 SYDVKM. The CDR3, as DNA: TGTGCCAGCAGTTTAAGGGCCCTCACCGACCGGGGGCAGTATTTT. This gives the protein CASSLRALTDRGQYF.

CDR3 residues: CASESTGGYEQYF. For the CDR3, the DNA is TGTGCCAGCGAGAGTACAGGGGGCTACGAGCAGTACTTC. The gene calls are TRBV6-5 and TRBJ2-7; 8 positions agree with TRBD1. The CDR3 is 13 amino acids. The V segment lost 8 bases and the J segment 3 bases; nucleotides outside the gene matches: 6. Germline V gene sequence: CDR1 MNHEY, CDR2 SVGAGI.

The chain joins TRBV9 to TRBJ2-3, with TRBD2 matching over 11 bases. Germline CDR1 is SGDLS and CDR2 is YYNGEE. J lost 4 bases, V lost 3 bases, and 7 bases had no gene match. The CDR3 extends over 16 amino acids. The CDR3 region is CASSGTSGSLPDTQYF. The CDR3 nucleotides are TGTGCCAGCAGCGGAACTAGCGGGAGTCTCCCAGATACGCAGTATTTT.

Details on this clone: An end of the junction differs from the germline gene, which may be a read error. The chain couples TRBV6-5 to TRBJ1-1, with D perhaps TRBD1 (6 bases). CDR1 and CDR2 (germline): MNHEY, SVGAGI. CDR3 length equals 15 residues. CDR3: CASSHSPRGGAEAFF. The CDR3 DNA follows: TGTGCCAGCAGTCACTCTCCCAGGGGTGGAGCTGAAGCTTTCTTT.

The chain joins TRBV6-5 to TRBJ1-2; tentatively, D is TRBD1 (6 bases). Trimming took 7 bases from V and 8 from J, leaving 17 bases between them. This CDR3 has 13 residues. Per the germline V gene, CDR1 is MNHEY and CDR2 is SVGAGI. The DNA for the CDR3 is TGTGCCAGCACCCCGACGGGGGCAGGGGGCTACACCTTC. Its translation: CASTPTGAGGYTF.

V usage is TRBV7-2 and J usage is TRBJ2-5; 7 bases fit TRBD1. The germline CDR1 and CDR2 sequences are SGHTA and FQGNSA. The ends lost 5 bases at V and 7 bases at J; junction bases unmatched: 10. The CDR3 spans 14 residues. The CDR3 DNA reads as TGTGCCAGCAGCCTCCGACAGGGATCTTGGACCCAGTACTTC. Protein sequence: CASSLRQGSWTQYF.

This rearrangement joins TRBV7-9 to TRBJ2-3, with TRBD1 identical over 9 bases. Germline CDR1 and CDR2: SEHNR and FQNEAQ (reference sequence). The length of the CDR3 is 16 residues. After removal of 4 bases from V and 3 bases from J, the junction contained 8 bases not matched to a gene. The DNA of the CDR3 is TGTGCCAGCAGCTCCTACAGGGGGCGCGCGACAGATACGCAGTATTTT. Residues: CASSSYRGRATDTQYF.

The CDR3 sequence: CASSVAGVLNEQFF. The CDR3 DNA follows: TGTGCCAGCAGTGTAGCGGGAGTTCTCAATGAGCAGTTCTTC. The V gene is TRBV7-9, the J gene TRBJ2-1, with 9 bases that match TRBD2. CDR1 and CDR2 (germline): SEHNR, FQNEAQ (reference sequence). The CDR3 has 14 amino acids. J was trimmed by 6 bases and V by 6 bases; bases with no gene match: 6.

This chain connects TRBV9 to TRBJ1-2, with a weak D call TRBD1 (5 bases). This CDR3 has 13 residues. Deletions cut 2 bases from V and 3 bases from J, with 8 bases between. Germline V gives CDR1 SGDLS, CDR2 YYNGEE. The CDR3 region is CASSVVGDYGYTF. CDR3 nucleotides: TGTGCCAGCAGCGTGGTAGGGGACTATGGCTACACCTTC.

In regard to this clone: One end of the junction is discordant with germline, which a read error may explain. This chain uses TRBV28 with TRBJ1-2; D is possibly TRBD1 (5 bases). The CDR3 contains 15 residues. Per germline, CDR1 MDHEN and CDR2 SYDVKM. The CDR3 DNA sequence: TGTGCCAGCAGTTTAACCGACAGAAGTAACTATGGCTACACTTTC. This codes for CASSLTDRSNYGYTF.

V and J are TRBV28 and TRBJ2-1, with D maybe TRBD2 (6 bases). The V and J ends lost 8 bases and 7 bases respectively, with 12 bases between them. The CDR3 runs 12 residues. Germline CDR1 and CDR2: MDHEN and SYDVKM. CDR3 coding DNA: TGTGCCAGCCTAGCGAATGAGAATGAGCAGTTCTTC. Protein product: CASLANENEQFF.